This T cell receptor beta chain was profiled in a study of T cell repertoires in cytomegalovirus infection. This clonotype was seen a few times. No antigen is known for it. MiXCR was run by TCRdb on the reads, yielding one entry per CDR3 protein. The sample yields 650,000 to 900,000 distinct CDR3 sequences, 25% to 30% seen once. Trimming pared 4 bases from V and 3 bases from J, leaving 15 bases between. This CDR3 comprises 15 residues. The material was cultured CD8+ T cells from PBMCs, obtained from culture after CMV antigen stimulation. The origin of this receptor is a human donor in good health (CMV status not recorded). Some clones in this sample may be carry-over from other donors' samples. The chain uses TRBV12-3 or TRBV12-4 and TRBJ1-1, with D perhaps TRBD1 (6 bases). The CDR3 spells CASSSTGLRDTEAFF. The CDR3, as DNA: TGTGCCAGCAGTTCTACAGGGCTGAGGGACACTGAAGCTTTCTTT.